The 9 T cell receptor beta chains in this list originate from one sample, sequenced in a study of T cells in Graves' hyperthyroidism and ophthalmopathy. TCR beta CDR3 regions were amplified from RNA. When the TCR CDR3 underwent first-round RT-PCR, the HTBI primer set was used. TCRdb itself ran the multiplex PCR reads through MiXCR, one entry per CDR3 protein. The table lists hundreds of thousands of distinct CDR3 sequences, roughly 15% of them singletons, with around 14% in the top ten. The sequenced material came from blood. The source is a man between 18 and 35 years old with Graves' ophthalmopathy.

For this clonotype: A read error is possible here, since a much larger clone lies one base away. The chain combines TRBV5-1 with TRBJ2-1, with TRBD1 identical over 11 bases. CDR1 is SGHRS, CDR2 YFSETQ, per germline. The CDR3 is made up of 15 amino acids. The CDR3 is CASSLGTGGRNGQFF. CDR3 nucleotide sequence: TGCGCCAGCAGCCTAGGGACAGGGGGAAGGAATGGGCAGTTCTTC.

In its sample, this clonotype was seen many times. This chain joins TRBV27 and TRBJ2-3; D gene ambiguous. Germline CDR1 is MNHEY and CDR2 is SMNVEV (reference sequence). The CDR3 has 13 residues. V was clipped by 6 bases and J by 3 bases, with 10 bases between them. For the CDR3, the DNA is TGTGCCAGCAGGCAACTTGGGACAGATACGCAGTATTTT. As protein: CASRQLGTDTQYF.

This clonotype has at least ten counts. The V call is TRBV13, the J call TRBJ1-1; D ambiguous. Trimming took off 5 bases at V and 1 base at J, with 14 bases between the two ends. This CDR3 spans 15 amino acids. Germline assignment: CDR1 PRHDT and CDR2 FYEKMQ (reference sequence). In DNA form, the CDR3 reads TGTGCCAGCAGCCGTTCTTCTGTACGGAACACTGAAGCTTTCTTT. Translating it yields CASSRSSVRNTEAFF.

This clonotype was seen ten or more times. The chain couples TRBV7-7 to TRBJ2-3, with D tentatively TRBD2 (5 bases). Germline V CDR1 and CDR2: SSHAT, FNYEAQ (reference sequence). This CDR3 contains 15 residues. CDR3 bases: TGTGCTAGCTCCCTTAGCGTCTCACTCACAGATACGCAGTATTTT. It specifies CASSLSVSLTDTQYF.

This clonotype was found a few times. This chain connects TRBV5-1 to TRBJ2-5; no clear D gene. V gave up 1 base and J gave up 5 bases, with 6 bases separating them. The CDR3 is made up of 12 amino acids. CDR1 and CDR2 from the germline V gene are SGHRS and YFSETQ. CDR3 amino acids: CASSLYVETQYF. DNA for the CDR3: TGCGCCAGCAGCTTGTATGTCGAGACCCAGTACTTC.

This clonotype was seen repeatedly, ten times or more. The chain carries TRBV28 and TRBJ1-2; D is unresolved. CDR1 and CDR2 (germline): MDHEN, SYDVKM. Trimming left V 6 bases short and J 5 bases short, with 7 bases between. The CDR3 runs to 11 residues. The CDR3 DNA sequence: TGTGCCAGCAGGGCGGATTATGGCTACACCTTC. Its protein product is CASRADYGYTF.

With regard to this clonotype: Given a much more abundant clone one base away, this may be a read error. The rearrangement uses TRBV27 and TRBJ2-1; D possibly corresponds to TRBD2 (6 bases). V was shortened by 6 bases and J by 8 bases, with 20 bases between the two germline ends. CDR3 length equals 15 residues. The germline CDR1 and CDR2 sequences are MNHEY and SMNVEV (reference sequence). The CDR3 DNA reads as TGTGCCAGCAGCCTGGGGGGACTGCCCAGCTATGAGCAGTTCTTC. It is translated as CASSLGGLPSYEQFF.

CDR3 protein: CASSRRDSYNEQFF. As DNA, the CDR3 is TGTGCCAGTAGTCGACGGGACTCCTACAATGAGCAGTTCTTC. V and J are TRBV19 and TRBJ2-1, with D perhaps TRBD2 (5 bases). V was cut by 5 bases and J by 0 bases, with 8 bases left in between. The V gene's germline CDR1 is LNHDA and CDR2 SQIVND (reference sequence). The CDR3 is made up of 14 amino acids.

This clonotype was counted at least ten times. The chain combines TRBV11-2 with TRBJ1-2; no clear D. The CDR3 is made up of 14 amino acids. Germline values: CDR1 SGHAT, CDR2 FQNNGV. V lost 5 bases and J lost 1, with 11 bases in between. The CDR3 coding sequence is TGTGCCAGCAGCCCCCTGGGGATTAACTATGGCTACACCTTC. Translating gives CASSPLGINYGYTF. Full variable domain (remainder filled in from reference TRBV11-2 and TRBJ1-2): EAGVAQSPRYKIIEKRQSVAFWCNPISGHATLYWYQQILGQGPKLLIQFQNNGVVDDSQLPKDRFSAERLKGVDSTLKIQPAKLEDSAVYLCASSPLGINYGYTFGSGTRLTVV.